This passage covers 10 T cell receptor beta chains from one sample sequenced in a study of cytomegalovirus exposure and HLA in healthy donors. This PCR relied on a set of 60 Vbeta primers and 13 Jbeta primers. TCRdb keeps only in-frame clones here, not all; method: immunoSEQ multiplex PCR. Of under 250,000 clones listed, roughly 78% are singletons. Sequenced: PBMCs. The receptors were sampled from a boy aged 5-17 years in good health and CMV-seronegative.

This chain joins TRBV30 and TRBJ1-4, with 8 bases aligning to TRBD1. This CDR3 region has 14 residues. The V segment lost 2 bases and the J segment 7 bases; nucleotides outside the gene matches: 6. Per the germline V gene, CDR1 is GTSNPN and CDR2 is SVGIG (reference sequence). The chain's CDR3 is CAWSRDRTREKLFF. Here the CDR3 DNA reads TGTGCCTGGAGTAGGGACAGGACACGTGAAAAACTGTTTTTT.

The chain uses TRBV5-6 and TRBJ2-7, with TRBD1 matching over 7 bases. The CDR3 has 15 amino acids. CDR1 and CDR2 from the germline V gene are SGHDT and YYEEEE. Trimming cost V 3 bases and J 6 bases; bases outside gene matches: 12. The CDR3 DNA follows: TGTGCCAGCAGCTGGGGACAGCGGCGAGGAGGCGAGCAGTACTTC. This translates into CASSWGQRRGGEQYF.

V usage is TRBV27 and J usage is TRBJ1-1; D is perhaps TRBD1 (5 bases). Germline CDR1 is MNHEY and CDR2 is SMNVEV (reference sequence). The CDR3 runs to 12 residues. Between the trimmed V and J ends, which lost 5 bases and 8 bases, there was a span of 12 bases. DNA for the CDR3: TGTGCCAGCAGTCGCTGGGGGGGAGAAGCTTTCTTT. This gives the protein CASSRWGGEAFF.

To note about this clone: The sample has other DNA sequences that encode this CDR3 too. V is TRBV5-4 and J is TRBJ2-7; 11 nucleotides agree with TRBD1. V lost 0 bases to trimming and J lost 2 bases; unmatched junction nucleotides: 4. Germline V lookup: CDR1 SGHNT, CDR2 YYREEE (reference sequence). The length of the CDR3 is 16 residues. The CDR3 here is CASSLGPGQGAYEQYF. The CDR3 DNA reads TGTGCCAGCAGCTTGGGTCCGGGACAGGGGGCCTACGAGCAGTACTTC.

The chain employs TRBV5-6 and TRBJ2-7; a weak D match, TRBD2 (5 bases). V gave up 2 bases and J gave up 5 bases, with 14 bases separating them. Per germline, CDR1 SGHDT and CDR2 YYEEEE. The CDR3 is 14 amino acids. CDR3 protein: CASSFGPAEDEQYF. CDR3 DNA sequence: TGTGCCAGCAGCTTCGGTCCGGCGGAGGACGAGCAGTACTTC.

Remarks on this clone: The sample has other DNA sequences that encode this CDR3 too. The chain is built from TRBV5-1 and TRBJ1-5, with D maybe TRBD1 (6 bases). The CDR3 runs to 13 residues. V lost 4 bases to trimming and J lost 5 bases, with 10 bases between them. CDR1 and CDR2 (germline): SGHRS, YFSETQ. This chain's CDR3 is CASSLRTDQPQHF. Written as DNA, the CDR3 is TGCGCCAGCAGCCTACGGACAGATCAGCCCCAGCATTTT.

The V call is TRBV4-1, the J call TRBJ2-2; D is unclear. Germline V gene lookup returns CDR1 MGHRA and CDR2 YSYEKL. Trimming left V 0 bases short and J 1 base short, with 6 bases between. This CDR3 has 15 residues. CDR3: CASSQEGRNTGELFF. The DNA of the CDR3 is TGCGCCAGCAGCCAAGAGGGCAGGAACACCGGGGAGCTGTTTTTT.

The chain uses TRBV7-2 and TRBJ2-5, with 10 bases identical to TRBD2. After removal of 1 base from V and 5 bases from J, the junction contained 7 bases not matched to a gene. CDR3 length: 16 amino acids. Germline values: CDR1 SGHTA, CDR2 FQGNSA. CDR3 region: CASSLGQRGGRETQYF. CDR3 sequence (DNA): TGTGCCAGCAGCTTAGGGCAGCGGGGGGGCCGTGAGACCCAGTACTTC.

The V and J genes are TRBV9 and TRBJ2-2; 10 bases match TRBD1. Per germline, CDR1 SGDLS and CDR2 YYNGEE. Trimming removed 2 bases from V and 6 bases from J; junction bases left unmatched: 4. The CDR3 has 15 amino acids. CDR3 residues: CASSVDRGRSGELFF. CDR3 nucleotides: TGTGCCAGCAGCGTCGACAGGGGGCGCTCCGGGGAGCTGTTTTTT.

This clone was counted only a few times. The chain joins TRBV30 to TRBJ1-4; D may be TRBD1 (5 bases). This CDR3 contains 14 residues. V lost 2 bases, J lost 4 bases, and 11 bases lay in between. CDR1 GTSNPN and CDR2 SVGIG come from the germline V gene (reference sequence). The CDR3 is CAWSLGHLNEKLFF. The DNA of the CDR3 is TGTGCCTGGAGTTTGGGGCACCTTAATGAAAAACTGTTTTTT.